The sequence of this T cell receptor beta chain was determined in a study of OX40 agonist ivuxolimab in advanced cancers. As to this clone: The antigen is undetermined.

TCRdb's copy holds only in-frame clones and misses some; the assay was immunoSEQ multiplex PCR. The sample includes tens of thousands of clones, about four fifths of them seen just once. This CDR3 contains 17 residues. The germline V gene encodes CDR1 SNHLY and CDR2 FYNNEI. V was cut by 0 bases and J by 8 bases, with 19 bases left in between. Study conclusions and caveats: Researchers did not determine the expanded peripheral T cells' antigen specificity.

Sequencing used CD4+ or CD8+ T cells sorted from blood, obtained in a trial of the OX40 agonist ivuxolimab. The rearrangement links TRBV2 to TRBJ1-4; the D gene is possibly TRBD1 (6 bases). This receptor was taken from an adult with an advanced solid tumor such as melanoma, head and neck, liver or kidney cancer. The CDR3 is CASSEAAGGTLREKLFF. Written as DNA, the CDR3 is TGTGCCAGCAGTGAAGCCGCGGGTGGGACACTTAGGGAAAAACTGTTTTTT.